This TCR beta chain is from a study of blood T cell repertoires in COVID-19. Background on the study: PBMCs, B-cell-depleted T cells, or T cells provided the cDNA or gDNA that made up the material.

Per the authors' pipeline: Scientists estimated how many nucleated cells there were by amplifying reference gene primers. TCRdb keeps only in-frame clones here, not all; method: immunoSEQ multiplex PCR. The DNA gave D and trimming, while V, J and clone size come from that table. The sample holds fewer than 500,000 clones, 75% to 90% seen once. This clone has a single count. Individuals aged about 18 to 95 years were recruited from 24 US areas. Two consecutive negative NP/OP PCR tests, clearance, or resolved symptoms defined Cohort 3 recovery. The CDR3 loop spans 18 amino acids. Germline CDR1 is SGHVS and CDR2 is FQNEAQ. Losses at the gene ends were 2 bases for V and 4 bases for J; bases not matched to a gene: 12.

This clonotype originated in a woman between 18 and 30 years old who had recovered from COVID-19. The chain has TRBV7-8 and TRBJ1-5; 9 nucleotides match TRBD1. The sequenced sample consisted of PBMCs or T cells enriched from blood (not recorded which). The CDR3 DNA sequence: TGTGCCAGCAGCTTATCCCCTTCCGGGACAGGGCTTAATCAGCCCCAGCATTTT. It translates to CASSLSPSGTGLNQPQHF.